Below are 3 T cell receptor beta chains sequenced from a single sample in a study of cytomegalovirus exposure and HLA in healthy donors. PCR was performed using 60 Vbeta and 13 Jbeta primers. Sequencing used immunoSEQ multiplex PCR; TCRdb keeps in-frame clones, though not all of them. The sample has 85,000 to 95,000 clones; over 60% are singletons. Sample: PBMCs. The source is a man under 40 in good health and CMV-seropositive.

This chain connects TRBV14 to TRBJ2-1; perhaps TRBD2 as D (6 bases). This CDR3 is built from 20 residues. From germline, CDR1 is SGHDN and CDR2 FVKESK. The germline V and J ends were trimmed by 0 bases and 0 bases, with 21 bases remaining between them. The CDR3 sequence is CASSQDRSVAGKTSYNEQFF. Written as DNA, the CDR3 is TGTGCCAGCAGCCAAGATCGGTCCGTTGCGGGGAAAACCTCCTACAATGAGCAGTTCTTC.

The CDR3 loop is CASSALGGRANTIYF. In DNA, the CDR3 is TGTGCCAGCAGCGCCCTAGGTGGGAGAGCAAACACCATATATTTT. The chain employs TRBV7-8 and TRBJ1-3; no firm D call. Germline loops: CDR1 SGHVS, CDR2 FQNEAQ. This CDR3 is 15 amino acids long. V lost 5 bases and J 6 bases, leaving 17 bases between the germline ends. Supplemented by reference TRBV7-8 and TRBJ1-3, the full variable domain reads GAGVSQSPRYKVAKRGQDVALRCDPISGHVSLFWYQQALGQGPEFLTYFQNEAQLDKSGLPSDRFFAERPEGSVSTLKIQRTQQEDSAVYLCASSALGGRANTIYFGEGSWLTVV.

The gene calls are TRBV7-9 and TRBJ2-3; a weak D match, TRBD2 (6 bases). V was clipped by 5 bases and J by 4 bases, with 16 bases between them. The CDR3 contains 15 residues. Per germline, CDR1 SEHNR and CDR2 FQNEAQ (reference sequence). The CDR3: CASSPAGAGSDTQYF. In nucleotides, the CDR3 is TGTGCCAGCAGCCCCGCGGGTGCGGGGTCAGATACGCAGTATTTT.